The rows below give T cell receptor beta chains drawn from one sample of a study of sequential checkpoint blockade in melanoma. TCRdb's copy holds only in-frame clones and misses some; the assay was immunoSEQ multiplex PCR. The repertoire has 1,500 to 2,500 clones, 20% to 25% of them found once; the top ten carry 13%. Sample: tumor tissue (inferred from file names), taken from a patient given nivolumab and ipilimumab in sequence. The receptors were sampled from a human donor with melanoma. CDR3s include the opening cysteine and the closing phenylalanine or tryptophan. D genes are given only for firm matches. Rows give clone size only sometimes, using once, few, many, or a class for an expanded clone.

>TRBV23-1|TRBJ1-6|NA|TRBD1
TGCGCCAGCGCTCCTCTTCGGGACAGGGTCTATTACTATTCACCCCTCCACTTT
CASAPLRDRVYYYSPLHF
>TRBV10-3|TRBJ2-3|medium-sized|TRBD2
TGTGCCATCAGTGAGCCGAGCGGGGGAAGAGGAGATACGCAGTATTTT
CAISEPSGGRGDTQYF
>TRBV6-8|TRBJ1-2|many|NA
TGTGCCAGTAGTCTAGAACCGGCTTCCTATGGCTACACCTTC
CASSLEPASYGYTF
>TRBV25-1|TRBJ1-5|NA|TRBD1
TGTGCCTCATTGACAGGGAGTCAGCCCCAGCATTTT
CASLTGSQPQHF
>TRBV11-3|TRBJ1-1|medium-sized|NA
TGTGCCAGCAGCCCCGGGAGGTGGAACACTGAAGCTTTCTTT
CASSPGRWNTEAFF
>TRBV23-1|TRBJ1-4|medium-sized|NA
TGCGCCAGCAGCCAAGACCACGGAGAAAAACTGTTTTTT
CASSQDHGEKLFF
>TRBV11-3|TRBJ1-3|medium-sized|TRBD1
TGTGCCAGCAGCTTCACAGGGGGTTCTGGAAACACCATATATTTT
CASSFTGGSGNTIYF
>TRBV5-1|TRBJ1-1|NA|NA
TGCGCCAGCAGCTTACAGGCGACAGTGAACACTGAAGCTTTCTTT
CASSLQATVNTEAFF
>TRBV12-5|TRBJ2-3|NA|NA
TGTGCCAGCAACCGCTGGAGCGCAGGCACAGATACGCAGTATTTT
CASNRWSAGTDTQYF
>TRBV30|TRBJ2-3|NA|NA
TGTGCCTGGAGTACGAACCGCGGCCCAGATACGCAGTATTTT
CAWSTNRGPDTQYF
>TRBV11-3|TRBJ2-3|many|NA
TGTGCCAGCAGCCCCCCGGCGGGCACAGATACGCAGTATTTT
CASSPPAGTDTQYF
>TRBV4-1|TRBJ1-6|medium-sized|TRBD1
TGCGCCAGCAGCCAAGAGGGACAGGGGGTTGCTGTGGATTCACCCCTCCACTTT
CASSQEGQGVAVDSPLHF
>TRBV18|TRBJ2-1|large|TRBD2
TGTGCCAGCTCACCATGGTCCCCGCGGGGGGAATACAATGAGCAGTTCTTC
CASSPWSPRGEYNEQFF
>TRBV19|TRBJ1-1|few|NA
TGTGCCAGTAGCCGAGGACAAATGAACACTGAAGCTTTCTTT
CASSRGQMNTEAFF
>TRBV11-3|TRBJ2-2|medium-sized|NA
TGTGCCAGCAGCATAACTACGGGGGCAATAAACACCGGGGAGCTGTTTTTT
CASSITTGAINTGELFF
>TRBV6-8|TRBJ1-5|NA|NA
TGTGCCAGCAGCCCTGTTGGTCATAGCAATCAGCCCCAGCATTTT
CASSPVGHSNQPQHF
>TRBV9|TRBJ2-7|few|NA
TGTGCCAGCAGCGTAAGGCCGGACAGACCTAATTCCTACGAGCAGTACTTC
CASSVRPDRPNSYEQYF
>TRBV28|TRBJ1-4|large|NA
TGTGCCAGCAGCCCTACCGGGGTTGGGGAAAAACTGTTTTTT
CASSPTGVGEKLFF
>TRBV4-1|TRBJ1-3|medium-sized|NA
TGCGCCAGCAGCCAAGGGGGAGGTTACTCTGGAAACACCATATATTTT
CASSQGGGYSGNTIYF
>TRBV11-3|TRBJ2-3|medium-sized|NA
TGTGCCAGCAGCTTAAGGTGGGGGGCGGCAGATACGCAGTATTTT
CASSLRWGAADTQYF
>TRBV30|TRBJ2-7|few|NA
TGTGCCTCATCTCAAGGCCGGGGGGCCTTGGGGCAGTACTTC
CASSQGRGALGQYF
>TRBV12-2|TRBJ2-3|few|NA
TGTGCCAGTCTAGCGGGGGGAAGCACAGATACGCAGTATTTT
CASLAGGSTDTQYF
>TRBV28|TRBJ1-3|few|NA
TGTGCCAGCAGTTCTTACAGTTTAAGCTCTGGAAACACCATATATTTT
CASSSYSLSSGNTIYF
>TRBV6-4|TRBJ1-1|few|NA
TGTGCCAGCAGTTTATCAGGGGAAGCTTTCTTT
CASSLSGEAFF
>TRBV11-3|TRBJ2-3|many|TRBD2
TGTGCCAGCAGCTTACTAGCGGGACGAGATACGCAGTATTTT
CASSLLAGRDTQYF
>TRBV11-3|TRBJ2-2|NA|NA
TGTGCCAGCAGCTTAGATTACGGCGCCTACACCGGGGAGCTGTTTTTT
CASSLDYGAYTGELFF
>TRBV6-8|TRBJ2-7|few|NA
TGTGCCAGCACCTACGGGGGATCGCAGTACGAGCAGTACTTC
CASTYGGSQYEQYF
>TRBV6-8|TRBJ2-2|medium-sized|NA
TGTGCCGGGCGACCAAACACCGGGGAGCTGTTTTTT
CAGRPNTGELFF
>TRBV9|TRBJ2-6|medium-sized|NA
TGTGCCAGCGGAAGTTCCTCTGGGGCCAACGTCCTGACTTTC
CASGSSSGANVLTF
>TRBV19|TRBJ2-7|few|NA
TGTGCCAGTAGTATTTCATCAGGAAGGGTCTACGAGCAGTACTTC
CASSISSGRVYEQYF
>TRBV11-3|TRBJ2-7|medium-sized|NA
TGTGCCAGCAGCTTCGGCAGGGGCGTGGGCGAGCAGTACTTC
CASSFGRGVGEQYF
>TRBV30|TRBJ2-7|few|TRBD1
TGTGCCTGGAACCGACAGGGGTCTAGCGAGCAGTACTTC
CAWNRQGSSEQYF
>TRBV11-3|TRBJ2-2|medium-sized|NA
TGTGCCAGCAGCCCAACCACTAGCAGCCACACCGGGGAGCTGTTTTTT
CASSPTTSSHTGELFF
>TRBV9|TRBJ2-5|medium-sized|TRBD2
TGTGCCAGCAGCCCAAGGAGCGGGGGGCCTGTTCAAGAGACCCAGTACTTC
CASSPRSGGPVQETQYF
>TRBV19|TRBJ2-3|few|NA
TGTGCCAGTAGTATCACACAGATCACAGATACGCAGTATTTT
CASSITQITDTQYF